The rows below give T cell receptor beta chains drawn from one sample of a study of shared clonotypes between healthy human individuals. Assay used: immunoSEQ multiplex PCR; TCRdb lists only in-frame clones, some missing. The sample holds fewer than 650,000 clones; around 77% are singletons and the top ten take about 12%. Source material: PBMCs. Source of these receptors: a woman aged 35 to 49 in good health. Some clones in this sample may be carry-over from other donors' samples. The CDR3 runs from the conserved cysteine through the conserved F or W. D genes are given only for firm matches. Size is stated for part of the rows, as once, few or many counts, or as a class when the clone is expanded.

TGTGCCAGCAGCTTGACAGGGGATCAGCCCCAGCATTTT | CASSLTGDQPQHF | TRBV7-2 | TRBD1 | TRBJ1-5 | -
TGCGCCAGCAGCTTGATACCAGGAGCGGACGAGCAGTACTTC | CASSLIPGADEQYF | TRBV5-1 | - | TRBJ2-7 | -
TGCGCCAGCAGTCTCCGCCAGGTCGTAGCCAAAAACATTCAGTACTTC | CASSLRQVVAKNIQYF | TRBV23-1 | - | TRBJ2-4 | -
TGCGCCAGCAGCCAAAAAAGGGGTGGCCAGGGTCAGGATACGCAGTATTTT | CASSQKRGGQGQDTQYF | TRBV4-1 | - | TRBJ2-3 | -
TGTGCCAGCAGCCCCGGGACTAGCGTCTACGAGCAGTACTTC | CASSPGTSVYEQYF | TRBV28 | TRBD2 | TRBJ2-7 | few
TGTGCCAGTAGCCCGGGACTAGCAGCGAATGAGCAGTTCTTC | CASSPGLAANEQFF | TRBV19 | TRBD2 | TRBJ2-1 | -
TGTGCCAGCAGCCAAACAGGGGACCTTTACAATGAGCAGTTCTTC | CASSQTGDLYNEQFF | TRBV9 | TRBD1 | TRBJ2-1 | -
TGTGCCAGCAGCCCAGGGACAGGGGGGGACACCGGGGAGCTGTTTTTT | CASSPGTGGDTGELFF | TRBV5-6 | TRBD1 | TRBJ2-2 | -
TGTGCCAGCAGTCAGAGATACACAGATACGCAGTATTTT | CASSQRYTDTQYF | TRBV6-1 | - | TRBJ2-3 | -
TGTGCCAGCAGTGAATATAAAACAGGCTCCCAAGAGACCCAGTACTTC | CASSEYKTGSQETQYF | TRBV25-1 | - | TRBJ2-5 | -
TGTGCCTGGAGGAAACTAGCGGGGTACGAGCAGTACTTC | CAWRKLAGYEQYF | TRBV30 | TRBD2 | TRBJ2-7 | once